This paragraph reports one TCR beta chain. These data belong to a study of early stage breast cancer tumors. Here immunoSEQ multiplex PCR was the method, and the copy in TCRdb shows in-frame clones only, minus some. In the table there are about 48,000 clones, roughly 83% of which are singletons. CDR1 LGHNA and CDR2 YNFKEQ come from the germline V gene. J gave up 6 bases and V 0 bases, and 6 bases lay outside the gene matches. The CDR3 is 16 amino acids. Sequencing used blood. The V gene is TRBV4-2, the J gene TRBJ2-2, with TRBD1 matching over 8 bases. The TCR comes from a person aged 45-65 years with breast cancer. CDR3 sequence reads: CASSQDQGAVAGELFF. CDR3 DNA sequence: TGTGCCAGCAGCCAAGATCAGGGGGCTGTAGCCGGGGAGCTGTTTTTT.